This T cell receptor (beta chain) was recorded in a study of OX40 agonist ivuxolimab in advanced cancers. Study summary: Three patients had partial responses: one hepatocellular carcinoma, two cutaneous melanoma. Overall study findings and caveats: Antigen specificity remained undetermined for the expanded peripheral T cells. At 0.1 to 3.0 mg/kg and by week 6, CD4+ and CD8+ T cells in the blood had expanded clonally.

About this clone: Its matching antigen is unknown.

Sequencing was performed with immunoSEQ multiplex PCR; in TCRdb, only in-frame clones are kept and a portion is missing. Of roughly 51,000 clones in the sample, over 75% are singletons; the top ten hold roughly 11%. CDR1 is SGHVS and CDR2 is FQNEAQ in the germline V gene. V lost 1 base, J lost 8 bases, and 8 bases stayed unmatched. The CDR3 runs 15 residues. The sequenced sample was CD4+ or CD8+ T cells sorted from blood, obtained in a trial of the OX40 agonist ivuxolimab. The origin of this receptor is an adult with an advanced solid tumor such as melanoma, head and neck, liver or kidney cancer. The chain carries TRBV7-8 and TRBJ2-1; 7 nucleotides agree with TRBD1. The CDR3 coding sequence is TGTGCCAGCAGCTTAGGGGCGGACAGGTCCCATGAGCAGTTCTTC. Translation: CASSLGADRSHEQFF.